This T cell receptor beta chain was sequenced during a study of T cells after yellow fever vaccination. This clonotype was seen many times. Germline V gene sequence: CDR1 DFQATT, CDR2 SNEGSKA (reference sequence). The J segment lost 16 bases and the V segment lost 3 bases, leaving 11 bases of the junction unmatched. This CDR3 is 12 amino acids long. The 5'RACE template-switching step produced TCR cDNA and added a universal primer site and UMIs. MiXCR, applied by TCRdb to the 5' RACE reads, yields one record per CDR3 protein. The sample lists 310,000 or so distinct CDR3 sequences, about 6.9% occurring once.

The origin of this receptor is a man younger than 35 who received the YFV17D yellow fever vaccine. Source: PBMCs, taken about 41 days after the first yellow fever vaccination. The V call is TRBV20-1, the J call TRBJ2-1, with TRBD2 matching over 8 bases. In DNA, the CDR3 is TGCAGTGCTAGTCCGAGCGGGGGTATTGTATTCTTC. Protein: CSASPSGGIVFF.